This TCR beta chain was documented in a study of shared clonotypes between healthy human individuals. Only in-frame clones appear in the TCRdb table, and some are missing; sequencing was by immunoSEQ multiplex PCR. The table has 450,000 to 550,000 clones, approximately 79% seen once. The V end lost 4 bases, the J end lost 7 bases, and 11 bases lay between the germline ends. The CDR3 is made up of 13 amino acids. Germline V gene lookup returns CDR1 SGDLS and CDR2 YYNGEE. Sequenced sample: PBMCs. The gene calls are TRBV9 and TRBJ2-2; the D is unclear. The receptor was derived from a woman aged 40 to 55 in good health. Some clones in this sample may be carry-over from other donors' samples. The CDR3, as DNA: TGTGCCAGCAGCCCGGGTTCGAGCGGGGAGCTGTTTTTT. This codes for CASSPGSSGELFF.